The next 10 T cell receptor beta chains were all read from a single sample in a study of blood T cells in healthy people across ages. Then a second PCR, running about 6 to 11 cycles, was carried out with a sample-barcoded 5' primer and a J-beta primer mix. TCRdb independently ran MiXCR on the 5' RACE reads; one entry per CDR3 protein. The sample has 800,000 to 1,300,000 distinct CDR3 sequences; less than 25% are singletons. The sample also formed part of further work on T cells of mothers and their children.

Sequencing input: blood. All receptors come from a girl under 10 years old in good health.

The gene calls are TRBV12-3 or TRBV12-4 and TRBJ1-3; D is unresolved. Trimming left V 4 bases short and J 4 bases short, with 5 bases between. The CDR3 is 12 residues long. The CDR3 region is CASSYPGNTIYF. The CDR3 nucleotides are TGTGCCAGCAGTTACCCGGGAAACACCATATATTTT.

The V gene is TRBV24-1, the J gene TRBJ2-1; D is undetermined. The V gene's germline CDR1 is KGHDR and CDR2 SFDVKD. The CDR3 is 13 residues long. The ends were cut back, 7 bases at V and 8 bases at J, with 14 bases in the middle. The CDR3 loop is CATRGWNDDEQFF. In nucleotides, the CDR3 is TGTGCCACCAGAGGTTGGAATGATGATGAGCAGTTCTTC.

This chain connects TRBV27 to TRBJ1-1, with D perhaps TRBD1 (5 bases). The CDR3 is made up of 14 amino acids. Germline lookup yields CDR1 MNHEY and CDR2 SMNVEV (reference sequence). Trimming pared 4 bases from V and 0 bases from J, leaving 9 bases between. The CDR3 nucleotides are TGTGCCAGCAGTTCCAGGGTCATGAACACTGAAGCTTTCTTT. Protein sequence: CASSSRVMNTEAFF.

This clonotype has more than one count but fewer than ten. The genes are TRBV7-2 and TRBJ1-4; TRBD1 is a possible D gene (5 bases). Between the trimmed V and J ends, which lost 4 bases and 0 bases, there was a span of 9 bases. The CDR3 extends over 15 amino acids. Germline loops: CDR1 SGHTA, CDR2 FQGNSA. Here the CDR3 DNA reads TGTGCCAGCAGCTCTACAGGTCCAACTAATGAAAAACTGTTTTTT. This codes for CASSSTGPTNEKLFF.

V is TRBV10-3 and J is TRBJ2-7, with 12 bases identical to TRBD2. There are 16 residues in the CDR3. Losses at the gene ends were 4 bases for V and 5 bases for J; bases not matched to a gene: 9. Germline CDR1 is ENHRY and CDR2 is SYGVKD. CDR3 residues: CAISVTLAGGLDEQYF. For the CDR3, the DNA is TGTGCCATCAGTGTCACCCTAGCGGGAGGGCTAGACGAGCAGTACTTC.

This clonotype was observed a handful of times. This chain links TRBV6-5 with TRBJ2-1, with D perhaps TRBD2 (7 bases). This CDR3 has 14 residues. Trimming stripped 4 bases from V and 6 bases from J, with 13 bases between. The germline V gene encodes CDR1 MNHEY and CDR2 SVGAGI. CDR3 sequence: CASSLGGAANEQFF. The CDR3 nucleotides are TGTGCCAGCAGTTTGGGGGGGGCGGCCAATGAGCAGTTCTTC.

The rearrangement joins TRBV28 to TRBJ1-1; a weak D match, TRBD1 (5 bases). CDR1 and CDR2 from the germline V gene are MDHEN and SYDVKM. The V end lost 6 bases, the J end lost 8 bases, and 13 bases lay between the germline ends. CDR3 length equals 12 residues. The chain's CDR3 is CASSSLEGEAFF. The DNA for the CDR3 is TGTGCCAGCAGCTCTCTTGAGGGGGAAGCTTTCTTT.

J is TRBJ2-5 and V is TRBV7-6; D assignment may be TRBD1 or TRBD2 (5 bases each). The ends were cut back, 2 bases at V and 5 bases at J, with 12 bases in the middle. The CDR3 totals 14 residues. CDR1 is SGHVS and CDR2 is FNYEAQ in the germline V gene. CDR3 sequence (DNA): TGTGCCAGCAGCTTATCAGAGGGGCGGGAGACCCAGTACTTC. Its translation: CASSLSEGRETQYF.

The chain links TRBV25-1 to TRBJ2-7, with D perhaps given as TRBD1 or TRBD2 (5 bases each). The V end was cut by 2 bases, the J end by 3 bases, with 11 bases between. Germline V CDR1 and CDR2: MGHDK, SYGVNS. There are 14 residues in the CDR3. Here the CDR3 reads CASSEGGMYYEQYF. Here the CDR3 DNA reads TGTGCCAGCAGTGAAGGGGGAATGTACTACGAGCAGTACTTC.

This clonotype came up a few times. The rearrangement joins TRBV7-6 to TRBJ2-7, with unresolved D. Germline V gene sequence: CDR1 SGHVS, CDR2 FNYEAQ. The CDR3 is 18 residues long. V was trimmed by 0 bases and J by 0 bases, leaving 18 bases between them. As DNA, the CDR3 is TGTGCCAGCAGCTTAGCGCCTAGTGGGGTGGCCAGCTCCTACGAGCAGTACTTC. Translation: CASSLAPSGVASSYEQYF.